Below are 9 T cell receptor beta chains sequenced from a single sample in a study of blood T cell repertoires in COVID-19. Profiled with immunoSEQ multiplex PCR; TCRdb holds only in-frame clones, not every one. Among roughly 200,000 clones listed, around nine tenths were seen once. The sample taken for sequencing was peripheral blood. These receptors came from a woman aged 18 to 35 who had recovered from COVID-19.

The chain recombines TRBV6-5 with TRBJ2-1; D is perhaps TRBD2 (6 bases). V was shortened by 3 bases and J by 5 bases, with 14 bases between the two germline ends. The CDR3 runs 15 residues. CDR1 is MNHEY and CDR2 is SVGAGI in the germline V gene. The chain's CDR3 is CASSYNRGVNNEQFF. For the CDR3, the DNA is TGTGCCAGCAGTTATAATCGCGGGGTTAACAATGAGCAGTTCTTC.

The V call is TRBV2, the J call TRBJ1-1; D perhaps matches TRBD1 (6 bases). CDR3 length equals 14 residues. The germline V gene encodes CDR1 SNHLY and CDR2 FYNNEI. With 6 bases removed from V and 2 bases from J, the gap between germline ends came to 13 bases. This chain's CDR3 is CASSGQPPNTEAFF. The CDR3 DNA is TGTGCCAGCAGCGGACAGCCACCTAACACTGAAGCTTTCTTT.

The chain carries TRBV18 and TRBJ2-2, with unresolved D. V was trimmed by 6 bases and J by 1 base, leaving 12 bases between them. The germline gives CDR1 KGHSH, CDR2 LQKENI. CDR3 length: 15 residues. The CDR3 nucleotides read TGTGCCAGCTCCGACCTGGGCTGGAACACCGGGGAGCTGTTTTTT. It specifies CASSDLGWNTGELFF.

This chain connects TRBV30 to TRBJ2-5; 7 positions agree with TRBD2. From germline, CDR1 is GTSNPN and CDR2 SVGIG (reference sequence). V trimming: 0 bases; J trimming: 1 base; junction bases outside the gene matches: 8. The CDR3 sequence is 16 residues long. The CDR3 DNA reads as TGTGCCTGGAGTGTAGAGTGGGAGGGCCCCCAAGAGACCCAGTACTTC. Its protein is CAWSVEWEGPQETQYF.

The rearrangement uses TRBV4-2 and TRBJ1-4; D not certain. This CDR3 region has 12 residues. V gave up 3 bases and J gave up 5 bases, with 4 bases separating them. Germline CDR1 is LGHNA and CDR2 is YNFKEQ. The CDR3 is CASSQANEKLFF. CDR3 bases: TGTGCCAGCAGCCAGGCAAATGAAAAACTGTTTTTT.

A few counts support this clone. The chain has TRBV2 and TRBJ2-1; 9 nucleotides agree with TRBD1. The trim removed 11 bases at V and 2 bases at J, leaving 1 base unmatched. This CDR3 region has 12 residues. CDR1 is SNHLY, CDR2 FYNNEI, per germline. The CDR3 sequence: CARQGAYNEQFF. The DNA for the CDR3 is TGTGCCCGACAGGGGGCCTACAATGAGCAGTTCTTC.

The chain is built from TRBV11-2 and TRBJ2-1, with 9 bases that match TRBD2. The CDR3 length is 16 residues. Germline-derived CDR1 and CDR2 are SGHAT and FQNNGV. The trim removed 4 bases at V and 4 bases at J, leaving 8 bases unmatched. The CDR3 region is CASSSTLAGSYNEQFF. The CDR3 DNA follows: TGTGCCAGCAGCTCAACCCTAGCGGGATCTTACAATGAGCAGTTCTTC.

The chain uses TRBV3-1 (or the pseudogene TRBV3-2) and TRBJ2-3; TRBD2 matches at 9 bases. J was trimmed by 3 bases and V by 0 bases; bases with no gene match: 4. CDR3 length: 16 amino acids. Germline V gene sequence: CDR1 LGHDT, CDR2 YNNKEL (reference sequence). The CDR3, as DNA: TGTGCCAGCAGCCAAGACCTAGCGGGGCTAACAGATACGCAGTATTTT. Translation gives CASSQDLAGLTDTQYF.

The rearrangement links TRBV4-2 to TRBJ2-3; 7 bases line up with TRBD2. Germline lookup yields CDR1 LGHNA and CDR2 YNFKEQ. The CDR3 covers 17 residues. V dropped 0 bases and J dropped 3; count of bases not matched to a gene: 9. CDR3 sequence: CASSQEASLAATDTQYF. The CDR3 region has the DNA TGTGCCAGCAGCCAAGAGGCGTCGCTAGCGGCAACAGATACGCAGTATTTT.